The 17 T cell receptor beta chains reported below all come from one sample, sequenced in a study of cytomegalovirus exposure and HLA in healthy donors. The PCR employed 60 Vbeta primers together with 13 Jbeta primers. The data were produced by immunoSEQ multiplex PCR, yet TCRdb's version contains in-frame clones alone and is incomplete. This table holds roughly 190,000 clones, around 77% found once. The sequencing sample was made of PBMCs. These receptors all come from a woman in her twenties or thirties in good health and CMV-seropositive.

The chain is built from TRBV7-2 and TRBJ2-1, with no clear D. Germline-derived CDR1 and CDR2 are SGHTA and FQGNSA. This CDR3 spans 12 amino acids. V was shortened by 4 bases and J by 5 bases, with 6 bases between the two germline ends. Here the CDR3 reads CASSSFNNEQFF. CDR3 sequence (DNA): TGTGCCAGCAGCTCTTTTAACAATGAGCAGTTCTTC. Full variable domain (rest looked up from reference TRBV7-2 and TRBJ2-1): GAGVSQSPSNKVTEKGKDVELRCDPISGHTALYWYRQSLGQGLEFLIYFQGNSAPDKSGLPSDRFSAERTGGSVSTLTIQRTQQEDSAVYLCASSSFNNEQFFGPGTRLTVL.

This chain connects TRBV7-8 to TRBJ2-7, with 12 bases fitting TRBD2. V lost 2 bases and J lost 2; bases outside the gene matches: 13. The CDR3 is 19 residues long. CDR1 SGHVS and CDR2 FQNEAQ come from the germline V gene. This chain's CDR3 is CASSLRSLGLAGTAYEQYF. The CDR3 DNA follows: TGTGCCAGCAGCTTAAGGAGTTTGGGACTAGCGGGTACTGCCTACGAGCAGTACTTC.

CDR3 in DNA: TGTGCCAGTAGTATACGCGGTTCTCGCGCAGCTTTCTTT. This codes for CASSIRGSRAAFF. This chain uses TRBV19 with TRBJ1-1; D ambiguous. From germline, CDR1 is LNHDA and CDR2 SQIVND (reference sequence). With 2 bases removed from V and 10 bases from J, the gap between germline ends came to 14 bases. This CDR3 contains 13 residues.

This chain connects TRBV4-2 to TRBJ1-6; D remains ambiguous. Germline V gene data show CDR1 as LGHNA and CDR2 as YNFKEQ. V lost 1 base, J lost 5 bases, and 9 bases lay in between. The CDR3 length is 15 residues. CDR3 coding DNA: TGTGCCAGCAGCCAAGGAGAAGCGGATAATTCACCCCTCCACTTT. This codes for CASSQGEADNSPLHF.

The chain links TRBV30 to TRBJ2-5; tentative D call: TRBD1 (6 bases). This CDR3 has 13 amino acids. Per germline, CDR1 GTSNPN and CDR2 SVGIG (reference sequence). Trimming left V 5 bases short and J 2 bases short, with 12 bases between. The CDR3 region is CAWARQVQETQYF. In DNA form, the CDR3 reads TGTGCCTGGGCAAGACAGGTACAAGAGACCCAGTACTTC.

The chain has TRBV5-6 and TRBJ2-6; TRBD1 might be the D (5 bases). The CDR3 is 12 residues long. Germline-derived CDR1 and CDR2 are SGHDT and YYEEEE. The germline V and J ends were trimmed by 9 bases and 2 bases, with 6 bases remaining between them. The CDR3 DNA reads as TGTGCCACAGGGCCTGGGGCCAACGTCCTGACTTTC. Translating it yields CATGPGANVLTF.

The chain combines TRBV30 with TRBJ2-5; TRBD2 matches 8 bases. The assigned J gene may be wrong: the sequence end matches TRBJ2-7 better. Germline CDR1 is GTSNPN and CDR2 is SVGIG (reference sequence). The CDR3 has 12 amino acids. This CDR3 is CAGGRITYEQYF. In nucleotides, the CDR3 is TGTGCCGGCGGGAGGATAACCTACGAGCAGTACTTC.

This chain uses TRBV9 with TRBJ2-3; 7 positions match TRBD1. Germline V lookup: CDR1 SGDLS, CDR2 YYNGEE. This CDR3 has 16 residues. Trimming at V came to 3 bases and at J to 1 base, leaving 8 bases not matched to a gene. The CDR3 nucleotides read TGTGCCAGCAGCGCACAATGGGACAGCCGCACAGATACGCAGTATTTT. Protein: CASSAQWDSRTDTQYF.

This clone came up once. CDR3 nucleotides: TGTGCCAGCAGCTTAGTCCCAGGGGCAATCGAAAAACTGTTTTTT. Protein: CASSLVPGAIEKLFF. The chain couples TRBV7-9 to TRBJ1-4; D is perhaps TRBD1 (6 bases). Germline CDR1 SEHNR, CDR2 FQNEAQ (reference sequence). The CDR3 is made up of 15 amino acids. The V end was cut by 1 base, the J end by 8 bases, with 14 bases between.

This clone was observed a few times. V gene TRBV27 combines with J gene TRBJ2-3; D is uncertain. Trimming took 3 bases from V and 0 from J, leaving 4 bases between them. CDR1 MNHEY and CDR2 SMNVEV come from the germline V gene (reference sequence). This CDR3 region has 13 residues. The CDR3 region has the DNA TGTGCCAGCAGTTTCCGGAGCACAGATACGCAGTATTTT. Its translation is CASSFRSTDTQYF.

This chain joins TRBV6-4 and TRBJ2-2, with unresolved D. The CDR3 runs 14 residues. Trimming stripped 11 bases from V and 4 bases from J, with 17 bases between. Germline loops: CDR1 MRHNA, CDR2 SNTAGT. CDR3 bases: TGTGCCTCCATACCAGTTGGGCTCACCGGGGAGCTGTTTTTT. This encodes CASIPVGLTGELFF.

The chain couples TRBV6-5 to TRBJ1-2, with 7 bases matching TRBD1. The CDR3 has 14 residues. Germline V CDR1 and CDR2: MNHEY, SVGAGI. Trimming at V came to 2 bases and at J to 4 bases, leaving 4 bases not matched to a gene. Here the CDR3 DNA reads TGTGCCAGCAGTTACGGGGGACAGCTCTATGGCTACACCTTC. Translated, it gives CASSYGGQLYGYTF.

The chain carries TRBV30 and TRBJ1-1, with D perhaps matching TRBD1 (5 bases). The CDR3 is made up of 13 amino acids. The V gene's germline CDR1 is GTSNPN and CDR2 SVGIG (reference sequence). Trimming took off 0 bases at V and 6 bases at J, with 11 bases between the two ends. The CDR3 here is CAWSVRAGAEAFF. DNA for the CDR3: TGTGCCTGGAGTGTACGAGCGGGGGCTGAAGCTTTCTTT.

Comment on this clone: Additional DNA sequences in this sample encode the identical CDR3. V and J are TRBV9 and TRBJ2-7, with D possibly TRBD1 on 6 matching bases. Trimming cost V 0 bases and J 2 bases, with 9 bases left between them. Germline assignment: CDR1 SGDLS and CDR2 YYNGEE. CDR3 length equals 14 residues. The DNA for the CDR3 is TGTGCCAGCAGCGTAGTCGCAGGGGCCTACGAGCAGTACTTC. Its translation: CASSVVAGAYEQYF. The full variable domain, in which reference TRBV9 and TRBJ2-7 provide the parts outside the CDR3, is DSGVTQTPKHLITATGQRVTLRCSPRSGDLSVYWYQQSLDQGLQFLIQYYNGEERAKGNILERFSAQQFPDLHSELNLSSLELGDSALYFCASSVVAGAYEQYFGPGTRLTVT.

For this clone: At the DNA level, this CDR3 is encoded by other sequences in the same sample as well. V is TRBV15 and J is TRBJ2-1; TRBD2 is a possible D gene (6 bases). The V end lost 0 bases, the J end lost 7 bases, and 10 bases lay between the germline ends. CDR3 length equals 14 residues. Germline V gene sequence: CDR1 LNHNV, CDR2 YYDKDF (reference sequence). Here the CDR3 reads CATSRDGGNNEQFF. The DNA for the CDR3 is TGTGCCACCAGCAGAGATGGCGGGAATAATGAGCAGTTCTTC. The full variable domain, in which reference TRBV15 and TRBJ2-1 provide the parts outside the CDR3, is DAMVIQNPRYQVTQFGKPVTLSCSQTLNHNVMYWYQQKSSQAPKLLFHYYDKDFNNEADTPDNFQSRRPNTSFCFLDIRSPGLGDTAMYLCATSRDGGNNEQFFGPGTRLTVL.

The chain recombines TRBV11-2 with TRBJ1-1; tentatively, D is TRBD1 (5 bases). This CDR3 is 12 amino acids long. V was clipped by 2 bases and J by 6 bases, with 7 bases between them. CDR1 and CDR2 from the germline V gene are SGHAT and FQNNGV. The CDR3 sequence: CASSLQGSEAFF. CDR3 in DNA: TGTGCCAGCAGCTTACAGGGCTCTGAAGCTTTCTTT.

This clone was detected a few times. The chain employs TRBV10-3 and TRBJ1-2; D uncertain. CDR1 and CDR2 from the germline V gene are ENHRY and SYGVKD. CDR3 size: 12 residues. V gave up 3 bases and J gave up 9 bases, with 11 bases separating them. CDR3 amino acids: CAISEVPRSYTF. The CDR3 DNA reads as TGTGCCATCAGTGAAGTACCGAGAAGCTACACCTTC.